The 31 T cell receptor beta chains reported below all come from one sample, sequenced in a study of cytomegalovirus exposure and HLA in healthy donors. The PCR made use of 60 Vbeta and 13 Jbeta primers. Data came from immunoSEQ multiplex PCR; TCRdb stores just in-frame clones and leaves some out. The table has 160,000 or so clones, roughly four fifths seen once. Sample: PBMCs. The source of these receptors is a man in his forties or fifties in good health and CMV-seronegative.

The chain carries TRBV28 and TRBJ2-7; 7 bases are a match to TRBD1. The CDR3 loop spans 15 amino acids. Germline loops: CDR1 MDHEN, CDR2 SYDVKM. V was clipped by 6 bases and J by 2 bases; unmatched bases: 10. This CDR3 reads CASRYKDRSTYEQYF. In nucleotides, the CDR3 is TGTGCCAGCAGATATAAGGACAGGAGCACCTACGAGCAGTACTTC.

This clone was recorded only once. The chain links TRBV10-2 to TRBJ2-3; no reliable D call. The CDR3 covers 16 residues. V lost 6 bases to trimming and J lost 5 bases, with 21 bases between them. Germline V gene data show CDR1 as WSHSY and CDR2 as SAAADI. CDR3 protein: CASSPRGATVGDTQYF. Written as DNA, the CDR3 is TGCGCCAGCAGCCCCCGCGGAGCTACTGTGGGAGATACGCAGTATTTT.

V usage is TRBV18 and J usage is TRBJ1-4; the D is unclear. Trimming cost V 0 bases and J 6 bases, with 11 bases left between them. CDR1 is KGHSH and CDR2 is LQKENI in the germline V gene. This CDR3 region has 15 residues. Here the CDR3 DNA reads TGTGCCAGCTCACCACCGGTAGCCAGAGATGAAAAACTGTTTTTT. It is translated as CASSPPVARDEKLFF.

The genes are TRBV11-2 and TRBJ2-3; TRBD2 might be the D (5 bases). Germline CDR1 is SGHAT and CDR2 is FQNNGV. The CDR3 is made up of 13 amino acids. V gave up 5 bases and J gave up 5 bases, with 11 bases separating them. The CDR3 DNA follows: TGTGCCAGCAGCCCCTTCGCGGGAGATACGCAGTATTTT. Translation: CASSPFAGDTQYF.

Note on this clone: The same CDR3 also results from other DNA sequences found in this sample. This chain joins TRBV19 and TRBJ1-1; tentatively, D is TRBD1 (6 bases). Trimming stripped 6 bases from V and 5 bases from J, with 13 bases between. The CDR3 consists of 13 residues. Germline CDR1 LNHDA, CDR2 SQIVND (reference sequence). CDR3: CASSAGAWTEAFF. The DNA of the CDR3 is TGTGCCAGTAGCGCAGGGGCTTGGACTGAAGCTTTCTTT.

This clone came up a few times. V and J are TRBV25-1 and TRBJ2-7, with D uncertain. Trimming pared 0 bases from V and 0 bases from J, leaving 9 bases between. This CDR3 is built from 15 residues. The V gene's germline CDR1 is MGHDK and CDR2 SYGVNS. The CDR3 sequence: CASSEYAENSYEQYF. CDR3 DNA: TGTGCCAGCAGTGAATACGCGGAGAACTCCTACGAGCAGTACTTC.

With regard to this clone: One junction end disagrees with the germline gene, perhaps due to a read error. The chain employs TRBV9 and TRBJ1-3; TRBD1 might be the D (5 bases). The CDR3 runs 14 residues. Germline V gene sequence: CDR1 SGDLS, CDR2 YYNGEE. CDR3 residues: CASSVSGTGNTTYF. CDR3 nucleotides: TGTGCCAGCAGCGTTTCAGGGACTGGAAACACCACATATTTT.

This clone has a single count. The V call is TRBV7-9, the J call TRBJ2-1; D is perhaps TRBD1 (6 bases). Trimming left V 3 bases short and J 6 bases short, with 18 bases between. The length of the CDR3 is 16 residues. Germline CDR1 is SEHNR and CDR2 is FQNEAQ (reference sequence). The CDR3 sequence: CASSFTIRGRGNEQFF. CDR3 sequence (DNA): TGTGCCAGCAGCTTCACGATCAGGGGCCGAGGCAATGAGCAGTTCTTC.

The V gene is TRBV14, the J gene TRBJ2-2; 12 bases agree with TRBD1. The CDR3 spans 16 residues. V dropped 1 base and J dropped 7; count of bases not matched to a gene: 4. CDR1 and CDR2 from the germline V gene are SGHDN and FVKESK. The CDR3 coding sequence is TGTGCCAGCAGCCAAGCCGGGACAGGGGGCATCGGGGAGCTGTTTTTT. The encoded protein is CASSQAGTGGIGELFF.

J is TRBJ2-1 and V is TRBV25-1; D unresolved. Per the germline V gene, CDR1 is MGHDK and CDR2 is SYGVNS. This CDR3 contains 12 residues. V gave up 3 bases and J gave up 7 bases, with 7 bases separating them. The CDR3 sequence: CASSEVENEQFF. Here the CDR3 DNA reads TGTGCCAGCAGTGAGGTCGAGAATGAGCAGTTCTTC. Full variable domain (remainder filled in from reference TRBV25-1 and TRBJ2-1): EADIYQTPRYLVIGTGKKITLECSQTMGHDKMYWYQQDPGMELHLIHYSYGVNSTEKGDLSSESTVSRIRTEHFPLTLESARPSHTSQYLCASSEVENEQFFGPGTRLTVL.

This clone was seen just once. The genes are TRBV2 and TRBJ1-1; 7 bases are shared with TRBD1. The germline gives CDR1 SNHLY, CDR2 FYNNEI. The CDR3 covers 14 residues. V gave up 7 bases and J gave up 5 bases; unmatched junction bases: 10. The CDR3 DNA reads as TGTGCCAGCACCGAACAGGGGATGTTAACTGAAGCTTTCTTT. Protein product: CASTEQGMLTEAFF.

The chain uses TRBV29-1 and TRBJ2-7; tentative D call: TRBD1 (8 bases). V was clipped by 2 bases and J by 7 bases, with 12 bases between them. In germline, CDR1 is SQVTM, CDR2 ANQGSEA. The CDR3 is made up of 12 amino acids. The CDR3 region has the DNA TGCAGCGTTGAAACAGGGGGGGATGAGCAGTACTTC. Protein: CSVETGGDEQYF.

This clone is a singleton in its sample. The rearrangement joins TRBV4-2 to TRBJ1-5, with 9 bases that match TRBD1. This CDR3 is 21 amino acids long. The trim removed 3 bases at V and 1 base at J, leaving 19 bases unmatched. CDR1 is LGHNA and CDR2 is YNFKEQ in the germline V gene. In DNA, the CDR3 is TGTGCCAGCAGCCATTCCCTTTCGTCCCACAGGGGGCGAAGGAGCAATCAGCCCCAGCATTTT. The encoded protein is CASSHSLSSHRGRRSNQPQHF.

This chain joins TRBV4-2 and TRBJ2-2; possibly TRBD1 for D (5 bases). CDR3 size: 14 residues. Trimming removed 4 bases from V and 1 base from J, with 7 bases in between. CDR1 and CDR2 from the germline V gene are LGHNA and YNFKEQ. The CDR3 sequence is CASSPDRNTGELFF. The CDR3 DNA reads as TGTGCCAGCAGCCCCGACAGGAACACCGGGGAGCTGTTTTTT.

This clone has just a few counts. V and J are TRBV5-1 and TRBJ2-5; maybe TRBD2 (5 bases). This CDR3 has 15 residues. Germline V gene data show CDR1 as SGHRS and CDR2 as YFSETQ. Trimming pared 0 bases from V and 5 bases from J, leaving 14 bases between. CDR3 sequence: CASSLAGLAGETQYF. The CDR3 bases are TGCGCCAGCAGCTTGGCCGGACTGGCCGGCGAGACCCAGTACTTC.

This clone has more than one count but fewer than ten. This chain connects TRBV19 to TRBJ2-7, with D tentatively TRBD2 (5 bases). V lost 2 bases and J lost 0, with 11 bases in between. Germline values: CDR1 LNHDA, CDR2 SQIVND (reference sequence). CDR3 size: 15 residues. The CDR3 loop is CASSISGFSSYEQYF. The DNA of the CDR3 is TGTGCCAGTAGTATATCGGGATTCAGCTCCTACGAGCAGTACTTC.

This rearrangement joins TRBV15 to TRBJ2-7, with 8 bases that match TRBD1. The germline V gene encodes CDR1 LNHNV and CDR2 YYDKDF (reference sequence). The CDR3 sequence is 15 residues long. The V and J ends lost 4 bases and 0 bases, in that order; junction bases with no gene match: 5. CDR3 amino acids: CATSIRQGSSYEQYF. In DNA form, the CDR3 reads TGTGCCACCAGCATTCGACAGGGGTCCTCCTACGAGCAGTACTTC.

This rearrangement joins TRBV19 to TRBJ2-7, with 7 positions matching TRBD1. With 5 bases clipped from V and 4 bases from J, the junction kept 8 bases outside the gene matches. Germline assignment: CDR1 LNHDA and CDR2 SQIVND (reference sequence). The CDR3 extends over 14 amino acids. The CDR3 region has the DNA TGTGCCAGTAGTCTCGGGACAGACCCTTACGAGCAGTACTTC. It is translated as CASSLGTDPYEQYF.

CDR3 region: CASSLSPQVGELFF. The DNA for the CDR3 is TGCGCCAGCAGCTTGAGCCCACAGGTCGGGGAGCTGTTTTTT. The chain recombines TRBV5-1 with TRBJ2-2; possibly TRBD1 for D (5 bases). Germline CDR1 reads SGHRS; CDR2 reads YFSETQ. There are 14 residues in the CDR3. The V gene lost 1 base and the J gene lost 7 bases, with 11 bases spanning the gap.

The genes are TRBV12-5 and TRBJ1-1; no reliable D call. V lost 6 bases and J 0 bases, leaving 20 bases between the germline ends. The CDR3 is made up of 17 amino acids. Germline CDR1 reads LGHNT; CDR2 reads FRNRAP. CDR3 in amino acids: CASGTKARDGVNTEAFF. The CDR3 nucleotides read TGTGCTAGTGGCACCAAGGCGAGGGATGGAGTGAACACTGAAGCTTTCTTT.

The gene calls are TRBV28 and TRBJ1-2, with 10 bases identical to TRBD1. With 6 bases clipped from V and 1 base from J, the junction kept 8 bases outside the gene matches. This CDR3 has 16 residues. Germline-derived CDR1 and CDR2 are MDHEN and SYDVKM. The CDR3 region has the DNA TGTGCCAGCAGGAGGGACAGGGGAAAACTTAACTATGGCTACACCTTC. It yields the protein CASRRDRGKLNYGYTF.

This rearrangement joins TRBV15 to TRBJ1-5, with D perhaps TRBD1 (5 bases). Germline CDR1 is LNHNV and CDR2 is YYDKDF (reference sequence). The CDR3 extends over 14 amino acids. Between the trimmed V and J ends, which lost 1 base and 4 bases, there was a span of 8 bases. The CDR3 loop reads CATSRARGNQPQHF. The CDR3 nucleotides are TGTGCCACCAGCAGAGCGCGGGGGAATCAGCCCCAGCATTTT.

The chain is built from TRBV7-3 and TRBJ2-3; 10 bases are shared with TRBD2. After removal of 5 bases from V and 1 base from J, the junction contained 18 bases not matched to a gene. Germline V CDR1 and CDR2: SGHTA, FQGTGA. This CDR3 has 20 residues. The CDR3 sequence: CASSPGIGLAANWGTDTQYF. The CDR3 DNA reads TGTGCCAGCAGCCCTGGCATAGGACTAGCGGCCAATTGGGGCACAGATACGCAGTATTTT. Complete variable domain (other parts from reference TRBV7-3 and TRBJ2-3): GAGVSQTPSNKVTEKGKYVELRCDPISGHTALYWYRQSLGQGPEFLIYFQGTGAADDSGLPNDRFFAVRPEGSVSTLKIQRTERGDSAVYLCASSPGIGLAANWGTDTQYFGPGTRLTVL.

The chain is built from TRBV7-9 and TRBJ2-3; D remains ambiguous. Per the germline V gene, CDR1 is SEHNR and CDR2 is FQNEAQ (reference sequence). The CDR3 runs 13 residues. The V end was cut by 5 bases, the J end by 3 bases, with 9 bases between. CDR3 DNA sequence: TGTGCCAGCAGCCCCCTGAGGACAGATACGCAGTATTTT. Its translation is CASSPLRTDTQYF.

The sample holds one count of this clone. CDR3 in amino acids: CSVYRESGETQYF. CDR3 coding DNA: TGCAGCGTGTACCGGGAGTCGGGAGAGACCCAGTACTTC. The rearrangement uses TRBV29-1 and TRBJ2-5; tentatively, D is TRBD2 (6 bases). V dropped 6 bases and J dropped 4 bases, with 15 bases sitting between them. The CDR3 covers 13 residues. Germline values: CDR1 SQVTM, CDR2 ANQGSEA.

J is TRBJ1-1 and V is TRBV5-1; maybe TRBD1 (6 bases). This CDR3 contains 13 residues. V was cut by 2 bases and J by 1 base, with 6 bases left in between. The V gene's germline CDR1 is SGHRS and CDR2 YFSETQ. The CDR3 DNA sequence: TGCGCCAGCAGCTTCAGGGGGAACACTGAAGCTTTCTTT. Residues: CASSFRGNTEAFF.

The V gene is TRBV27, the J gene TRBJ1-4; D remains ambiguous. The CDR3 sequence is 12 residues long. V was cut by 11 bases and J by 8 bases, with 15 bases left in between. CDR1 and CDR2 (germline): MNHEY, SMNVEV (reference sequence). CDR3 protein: CASGRWEEKLFF. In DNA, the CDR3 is TGTGCCTCCGGGAGATGGGAGGAAAAACTGTTTTTT.

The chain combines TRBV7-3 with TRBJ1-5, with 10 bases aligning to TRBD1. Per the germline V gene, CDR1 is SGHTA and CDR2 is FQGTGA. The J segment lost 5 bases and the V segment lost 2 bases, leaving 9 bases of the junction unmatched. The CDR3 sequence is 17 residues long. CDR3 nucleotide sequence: TGTGCCAGCAGCTTAGAGAACGGGACAGGGGAGGATCAGCCCCAGCATTTT. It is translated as CASSLENGTGEDQPQHF.

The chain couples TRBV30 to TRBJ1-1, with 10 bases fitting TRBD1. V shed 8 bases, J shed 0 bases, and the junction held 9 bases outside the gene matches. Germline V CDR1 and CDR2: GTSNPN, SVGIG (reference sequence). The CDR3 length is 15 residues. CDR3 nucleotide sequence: TGTGCCGGACTACCGGGACAGGGGTTGAACACTGAAGCTTTCTTT. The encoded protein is CAGLPGQGLNTEAFF.

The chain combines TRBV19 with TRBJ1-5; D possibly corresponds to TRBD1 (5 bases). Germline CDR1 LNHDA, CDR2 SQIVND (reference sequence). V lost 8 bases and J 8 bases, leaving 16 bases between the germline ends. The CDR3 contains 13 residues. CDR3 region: CASRDSYLEPQHF. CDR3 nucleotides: TGTGCCAGTCGGGACTCATACCTTGAGCCCCAGCATTTT.

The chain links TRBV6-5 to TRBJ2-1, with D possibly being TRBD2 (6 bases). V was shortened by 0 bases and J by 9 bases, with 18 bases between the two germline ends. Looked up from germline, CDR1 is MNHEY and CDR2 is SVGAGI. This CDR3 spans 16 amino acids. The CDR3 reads CASSYSGGEAHSEQFF. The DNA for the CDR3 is TGTGCCAGCAGTTACTCGGGGGGAGAGGCCCACAGTGAGCAGTTCTTC.